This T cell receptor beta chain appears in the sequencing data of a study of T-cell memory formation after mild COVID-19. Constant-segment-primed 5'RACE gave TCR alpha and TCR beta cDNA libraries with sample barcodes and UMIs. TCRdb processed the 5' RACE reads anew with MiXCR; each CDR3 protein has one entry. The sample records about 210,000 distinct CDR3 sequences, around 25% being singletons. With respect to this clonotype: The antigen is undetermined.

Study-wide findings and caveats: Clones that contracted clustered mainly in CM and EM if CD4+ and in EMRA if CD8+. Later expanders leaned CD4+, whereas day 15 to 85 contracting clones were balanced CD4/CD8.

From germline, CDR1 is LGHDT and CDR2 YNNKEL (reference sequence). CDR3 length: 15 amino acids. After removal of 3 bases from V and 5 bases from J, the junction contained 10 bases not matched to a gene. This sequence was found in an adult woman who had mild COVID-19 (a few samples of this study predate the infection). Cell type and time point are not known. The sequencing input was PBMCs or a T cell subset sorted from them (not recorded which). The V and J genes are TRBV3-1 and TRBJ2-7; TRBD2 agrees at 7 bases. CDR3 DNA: TGTGCCAGCAGCCACCGACTAGCCGCACGCCACGAGCAGTACTTC. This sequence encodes CASSHRLAARHEQYF.